The source of this T cell receptor (beta chain) is a study of CD8 T cell repertoires and HIV-1 epitope variants. Overall study context: Control wells had CMV/EBV/flu peptides, negative Ebola AY9, or no peptide. Epitopes were three Gag families plus Nef HW9 and YT9. Enriched T cells were co-cultured with equal numbers of autologous T cell-negative antigen-presenting cells.

The V and J ends lost 2 bases and 8 bases respectively, with 13 bases between them. CDR1 is SGDLS and CDR2 is YYNGEE in the germline V gene. The CDR3 extends over 13 amino acids. This clone showed up just a few times. No antigen is known for it. Study-level points and caveats: Most of the nine antigen-specific clonotypes appeared cross-reactive to autologous or escape variants.

This table comes from immunoSEQ multiplex PCR, and its TCRdb copy is limited to in-frame clones, with some not included. The sample consists of a few thousand clones, 64% of them appearing once. The receptor was isolated from a male donor with HIV. The chain employs TRBV9 and TRBJ1-1, with a possible D match to TRBD1 (5 bases). Sequenced sample: cultured CD8+ T cells derived from PBMCs. The CDR3 bases are TGTGCCAGCAGCGTTAGTCAGGGCCTGGAAGCTTTCTTT. This gives the protein CASSVSQGLEAFF.